Presented here are 21 T cell receptor beta chains from one specimen sequenced in a study of Graves' ophthalmopathy and Graves' hyperthyroidism. TCR beta CDR3 amplification used RNA transcripts. A first-round RT-PCR used HTBI primers, followed by a second-round multiplex PCR. TCRdb re-analysed the multiplex PCR reads in MiXCR, keeping a single row per CDR3 protein. The table has 360,000 or so distinct CDR3 sequences, roughly 18% seen once. The sample consisted of peripheral blood. Source of these receptors: a woman under 30 with Graves' ophthalmopathy.

This clonotype came up many times. Sequence at one end of the junction differs from germline and may be a read error. The gene calls are TRBV20-1 and TRBJ2-7; tentative D call: TRBD2 (6 bases). Germline assignment: CDR1 DFQATT and CDR2 SNEGSKA (reference sequence). The CDR3 totals 11 residues. Here the CDR3 reads CSARELLDYNF. The CDR3 coding sequence is TGCAGTGCTAGAGAACTTCTGGACTACAATTTC.

This clonotype was detected ten times or more. V is TRBV4-1 and J is TRBJ2-7; D not certain. Germline V gene lookup returns CDR1 MGHRA and CDR2 YSYEKL. V shed 1 base and J shed 2 bases, with 15 bases lying between them. The length of the CDR3 is 16 residues. CDR3 bases: TGCGCCAGCAGCCAAGCCGTCCGCGGTCCCCCCTACGAGCAGTACTTC. Its protein is CASSQAVRGPPYEQYF.

This clonotype was recorded at least ten times. The gene calls are TRBV30 and TRBJ1-5; 11 bases map to TRBD1. Germline CDR1 is GTSNPN and CDR2 is SVGIG (reference sequence). This CDR3 is 18 amino acids long. V trimming: 0 bases; J trimming: 2 bases; junction bases outside the gene matches: 9. CDR3 in amino acids: CAWSVRTGGRARNQPQHF. CDR3 DNA: TGTGCCTGGAGTGTACGGACAGGGGGCCGTGCGCGCAATCAGCCCCAGCATTTT.

This clonotype was picked up many times. This chain links TRBV20-1 with TRBJ1-1; 10 bases map to TRBD1. The CDR3 is made up of 12 amino acids. J lost 6 bases, V lost 6 bases, and 4 bases had no gene match. CDR1 is DFQATT and CDR2 is SNEGSKA in the germline V gene (reference sequence). The CDR3 coding sequence is TGCAGTGCCCGAGGACAGGGGGCTGAAGCTTTCTTT. Its protein is CSARGQGAEAFF.

This clonotype was counted many times. The rearrangement links TRBV9 to TRBJ2-5; the D is unclear. Germline CDR1 and CDR2: SGDLS and YYNGEE. V lost 6 bases and J 5 bases, leaving 14 bases between the germline ends. The CDR3 spans 13 residues. The DNA for the CDR3 is TGTGCCAGCAACTCTTTTTCCGGGGAGACCCAGTACTTC. Amino acids: CASNSFSGETQYF.

The sample holds many counts of this clonotype. This chain joins TRBV6-5 and TRBJ1-6; the match to TRBD1 covers 7 bases. J was trimmed by 8 bases and V by 2 bases; bases with no gene match: 12. The CDR3 runs to 17 residues. From germline, CDR1 is MNHEY and CDR2 SVGAGI. In nucleotides, the CDR3 is TGTGCCAGCAGTTACGAACGCCACCGGGACAGTCATTCACCCCTCCACTTT. Translating gives CASSYERHRDSHSPLHF.

This clonotype occurred many times. The rearrangement links TRBV2 to TRBJ1-1; 7 nucleotides agree with TRBD1. The CDR3 length is 14 residues. Germline CDR1 reads SNHLY; CDR2 reads FYNNEI. V was pared by 6 bases and J by 3 bases, with 7 bases of the junction left unmatched. Here the CDR3 reads CASRARQGDTEAFF. In DNA form, the CDR3 reads TGTGCCAGCAGGGCGAGACAGGGTGACACTGAAGCTTTCTTT.

This clonotype was found many times. This chain joins TRBV20-1 and TRBJ1-5, with D perhaps TRBD1 (5 bases). This CDR3 contains 14 residues. With 6 bases removed from V and 4 bases from J, the gap between germline ends came to 16 bases. The germline V gene encodes CDR1 DFQATT and CDR2 SNEGSKA (reference sequence). The CDR3 protein is CSAQTFGGNQPQHF. CDR3 in DNA: TGCAGTGCGCAGACATTCGGGGGAAATCAGCCCCAGCATTTT.

This clonotype was observed many times. The chain is built from TRBV30 and TRBJ2-2; D might be TRBD1 (6 bases). The CDR3 has 14 amino acids. Trimming removed 0 bases from V and 7 bases from J, with 12 bases in between. The germline CDR1 and CDR2 sequences are GTSNPN and SVGIG (reference sequence). In DNA form, the CDR3 reads TGTGCCTGGAGTGTAAACAGGGTGAGCGGGGAGCTGTTTTTT. Encoded protein: CAWSVNRVSGELFF. The variable domain in full, with the rest retrieved from reference TRBV30 and TRBJ2-2, is SQTIHQWPATLVQPVGSPLSLECTVEGTSNPNLYWYRQAAGRGLQLLFYSVGIGQISSEVPQNLSASRPQDRQFILSSKKLLLSDSGFYLCAWSVNRVSGELFFGEGSRLTVL.

The sample holds many counts of this clonotype. The chain carries TRBV6-2 or TRBV6-3 and TRBJ1-2; D remains ambiguous. This CDR3 region has 12 residues. V shed 2 bases and J shed 5 bases, with 6 bases lying between them. CDR1 MNHEY and CDR2 SVGEGT come from the germline V gene. The CDR3 nucleotides are TGTGCCAGCAGTTACGGCCGGTATGGCTACACCTTC. Translated: CASSYGRYGYTF.

At least ten counts were recorded for this clonotype. The rearrangement joins TRBV6-1 to TRBJ1-2, with D perhaps matching TRBD1 (5 bases). This CDR3 has 14 residues. V was shortened by 3 bases and J by 4 bases, with 12 bases between the two germline ends. Germline V gives CDR1 MNHNS, CDR2 SASEGT. For the CDR3, the DNA is TGTGCCAGCAGTGAGGCCGGGACCGCCTATGGCTACACCTTC. Its translation is CASSEAGTAYGYTF.

This clonotype appeared many times. The chain carries TRBV30 and TRBJ1-1; TRBD1 aligns across 7 bases. V was clipped by 8 bases and J by 3 bases; unmatched bases: 9. Germline V lookup: CDR1 GTSNPN, CDR2 SVGIG (reference sequence). The CDR3 covers 13 residues. The CDR3 region has the DNA TGTGCCGAAAAACAGGGGAGGGACACTGAAGCTTTCTTT. Its protein is CAEKQGRDTEAFF.

This clonotype was seen at least ten times. This chain joins TRBV27 and TRBJ1-6; D remains unclear. The CDR3 consists of 12 residues. Between the trimmed V and J ends, which lost 5 bases and 7 bases, there was a span of 6 bases. Germline V lookup: CDR1 MNHEY, CDR2 SMNVEV (reference sequence). The CDR3 protein is CASSPINSPLHF. DNA of the CDR3: TGTGCCAGCAGTCCAATAAATTCACCCCTCCACTTT.

This clonotype showed up many times. The genes are TRBV6-2 or TRBV6-3 and TRBJ2-7; 7 bases fit TRBD1. The CDR3 is made up of 16 amino acids. V shed 2 bases and J 0 bases; nucleotides not matched to a gene: 7. Germline V lookup: CDR1 MNHEY, CDR2 SVGEGT. CDR3 residues: CASSYLDRPPSYEQYF. CDR3 nucleotides: TGTGCCAGCAGTTACCTGGACAGGCCCCCCTCCTACGAGCAGTACTTC.

Many counts were recorded for this clonotype. The gene calls are TRBV7-2 and TRBJ1-5; D unclear. This CDR3 has 15 residues. Per the germline V gene, CDR1 is SGHTA and CDR2 is FQGNSA. The CDR3 DNA is TGTGCAGGTGTGGCGGGAATCTTTAGCAATCAGCCCCAGCATTTT. It specifies CAGVAGIFSNQPQHF.

Ten or more counts support this clonotype. The chain has TRBV4-1 and TRBJ2-7, with D possibly being TRBD2 (5 bases). Germline assignment: CDR1 MGHRA and CDR2 YSYEKL. The CDR3 loop spans 15 amino acids. Trimming removed 4 bases at V and 1 base at J, with 14 bases between. The CDR3 sequence is CASSPTDSTSYEQYF. The CDR3 coding sequence is TGCGCCAGCAGCCCGACGGACTCCACTTCCTACGAGCAGTACTTC.

This clonotype was counted at least ten times. The gene calls are TRBV6-2 or TRBV6-3 and TRBJ2-3; D gene ambiguous. The CDR3 sequence is 17 residues long. Germline CDR1 is MNHEY and CDR2 is SVGEGT. V lost 0 bases, J lost 0 bases, and 13 bases lay in between. The CDR3 DNA reads as TGTGCCAGCAGTTACTCCCTAAGACAATCCAGCACAGATACGCAGTATTTT. This sequence encodes CASSYSLRQSSTDTQYF.

This clonotype was recorded at least ten times. Written as DNA, the CDR3 is TGTGCCAGCAGCGGTACTAGCGGGGGAGGTGAGCAGTACTTC. Protein sequence: CASSGTSGGGEQYF. The chain couples TRBV11-2 to TRBJ2-7, with TRBD2 identical over 11 bases. J lost 7 bases, V lost 5 bases, and 7 bases had no gene match. The germline CDR1 and CDR2 sequences are SGHAT and FQNNGV. This CDR3 has 14 residues.

This chain uses TRBV20-1 with TRBJ1-2; no clear D. The CDR3 consists of 14 residues. Germline CDR1 and CDR2: DFQATT and SNEGSKA (reference sequence). Between the trimmed V and J ends, which lost 6 bases and 4 bases, there was a span of 18 bases. The CDR3 loop reads CSAQPRADPYGYTF. The CDR3 DNA follows: TGCAGTGCCCAACCCCGGGCAGACCCCTATGGCTACACCTTC.

This clonotype showed up many times. The chain has TRBV5-1 and TRBJ1-6; the D is unclear. Germline V lookup: CDR1 SGHRS, CDR2 YFSETQ. The germline V and J ends were trimmed by 4 bases and 7 bases, with 15 bases remaining between them. This CDR3 comprises 15 residues. The CDR3: CASSPLGIKNSPLHF. DNA of the CDR3: TGCGCCAGCAGCCCACTCGGTATTAAGAATTCACCCCTCCACTTT.

This chain uses TRBV18 with TRBJ1-2; D is uncertain. V was clipped by 2 bases and J by 6 bases, with 10 bases between them. Per the germline V gene, CDR1 is KGHSH and CDR2 is LQKENI. CDR3 size: 13 residues. The CDR3 reads CASSPRGKNGYTF. The CDR3 DNA follows: TGTGCCAGCTCACCAAGAGGGAAAAATGGCTACACCTTC. Full variable domain (remainder filled in from reference TRBV18 and TRBJ1-2): NAGVMQNPRHLVRRRGQEARLRCSPMKGHSHVYWYRQLPEEGLKFMVYLQKENIIDESGMPKERFSAEFPKEGPSILRIQQVVRGDSAAYFCASSPRGKNGYTFGSGTRLTVV.